These 2 T cell receptor beta chains were all obtained from the same sample, sequenced in a study of blood T cell repertoires in COVID-19. Only in-frame clones appear in the TCRdb table, and some are missing; sequencing was by immunoSEQ multiplex PCR. In the table there are roughly 450,000 clones, roughly 88% of which are singletons. The sequenced material came from PBMCs or T cells enriched from blood (not recorded which). The source is a man aged 18-30 years who had recovered from COVID-19.

The chain couples TRBV27 to TRBJ2-1, with 16 bases identical to TRBD2. Germline CDR1 and CDR2: MNHEY and SMNVEV (reference sequence). The CDR3 covers 19 residues. After removal of 6 bases from V and 1 base from J, the junction contained 9 bases not matched to a gene. The CDR3 loop is CASSPSGTSGRASYNEQFF. The CDR3 bases are TGTGCCAGCAGCCCCTCCGGGACTAGCGGGAGGGCTTCCTACAATGAGCAGTTCTTC.

The chain is built from TRBV11-2 and TRBJ1-1, with D maybe TRBD1 (5 bases). Trimming cost V 2 bases and J 7 bases, with 11 bases left between them. The CDR3 is 13 residues long. Germline V CDR1 and CDR2: SGHAT, FQNNGV. The CDR3 spells CASSLSRQIEAFF. DNA for the CDR3: TGTGCCAGCAGCTTATCGAGACAGATTGAAGCTTTCTTT.